Listed below are T cell receptor beta chains from one sample, sequenced in a study of radiotherapy plus CTLA-4 blockade in lung cancer. The assay was immunoSEQ multiplex PCR, and TCRdb's table has in-frame clones only and misses some. The table includes fewer than 70,000 clones, about 80% detected once. Sample: peripheral blood, taken from a patient treated with radiotherapy plus ipilimumab. These receptors were collected from a human donor with non-small cell lung cancer who had a complete response to radiotherapy plus ipilimumab. The CDR3 runs from the conserved cysteine through the conserved F or W.

CAWNHRRNQPQHF,TRBV30
CASSLGWTYSSYEQYF,TRBV7-8
CSVEDFRNNEQFF,TRBV29-1
CASRVGGRQETQYF,TRBV6-1
CASSIDLGGVYGYTF,TRBV19
CAISGGQSGELFF,TRBV10-3
CSVGNTFGAGELFF,TRBV29-1
CASSGTGAFIYEQYF,TRBV6-1
CASSLKSTDTQYF,TRBV5-6
CASSLGRQGTISSQHF,TRBV5-6